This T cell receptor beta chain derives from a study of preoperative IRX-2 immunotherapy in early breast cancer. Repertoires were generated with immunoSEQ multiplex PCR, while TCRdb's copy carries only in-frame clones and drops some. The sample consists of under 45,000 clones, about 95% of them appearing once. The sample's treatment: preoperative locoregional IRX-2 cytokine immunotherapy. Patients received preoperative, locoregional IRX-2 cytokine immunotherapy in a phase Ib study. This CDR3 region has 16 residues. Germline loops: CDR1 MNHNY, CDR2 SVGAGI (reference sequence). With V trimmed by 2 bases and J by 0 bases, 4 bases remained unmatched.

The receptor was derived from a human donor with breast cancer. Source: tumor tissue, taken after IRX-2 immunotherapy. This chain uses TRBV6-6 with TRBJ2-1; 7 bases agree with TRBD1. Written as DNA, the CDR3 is TGTGCCAGCAGTTACGTACGGGACAGCTCCTACAATGAGCAGTTCTTC. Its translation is CASSYVRDSSYNEQFF.